These 26 T cell receptor beta chains were all obtained from the same sample, sequenced in a study of blood T cell repertoires in COVID-19. Data came from immunoSEQ multiplex PCR; TCRdb stores just in-frame clones and leaves some out. The table has 110,000 to 150,000 clones, 79% seen once. The sequenced material came from peripheral blood. Receptors originate from a man in his fifties or sixties with active or convalescent COVID-19.

This clone was detected only a few times. The V call is TRBV6-5, the J call TRBJ2-7; 13 positions match TRBD2. V lost 5 bases and J lost 5; bases outside the gene matches: 6. Germline CDR1 reads MNHEY; CDR2 reads SVGAGI. The CDR3 runs to 15 residues. This CDR3 reads CASSRTSGRVDEQYF. DNA of the CDR3: TGTGCCAGCAGTCGGACTAGCGGGAGAGTAGACGAGCAGTACTTC.

The chain has TRBV4-1 and TRBJ2-2; TRBD1 matches 11 bases. V lost 2 bases and J lost 8; bases outside the gene matches: 7. The CDR3 is made up of 16 amino acids. Per the germline V gene, CDR1 is MGHRA and CDR2 is YSYEKL. CDR3 coding DNA: TGCGCCAGCAGCCAACTGGGGACAGGGGGTTCGGGGGAGCTGTTTTTT. Translated, it gives CASSQLGTGGSGELFF.

V and J are TRBV4-2 and TRBJ1-1; D is perhaps TRBD1 (5 bases). Germline CDR1 reads LGHNA; CDR2 reads YNFKEQ. The CDR3 is made up of 18 amino acids. V gave up 4 bases and J gave up 0 bases, with 21 bases separating them. The CDR3: CASSRRGREGLLNTEAFF. DNA for the CDR3: TGTGCCAGCAGCCGCCGCGGCAGGGAGGGCCTTTTGAACACTGAAGCTTTCTTT.

This clone was seen at least ten times. V gene TRBV28 combines with J gene TRBJ1-2; D call uncertain. The CDR3 contains 11 residues. The germline V and J ends were trimmed by 5 bases and 6 bases, with 7 bases remaining between them. Germline lookup yields CDR1 MDHEN and CDR2 SYDVKM. The CDR3, as DNA: TGTGCCAGCAGTGCGTTTAATGGCTACACCTTC. Protein product: CASSAFNGYTF.

This clone showed up just once. The chain carries TRBV6-5 and TRBJ2-1, with D perhaps matching TRBD2 (7 bases). Germline V gene data show CDR1 as MNHEY and CDR2 as SVGAGI. Trimming stripped 7 bases from V and 7 bases from J, with 17 bases between. The length of the CDR3 is 14 residues. CDR3 in amino acids: CASTRGGGTNEQFF. The CDR3 nucleotides read TGTGCCAGCACCAGGGGAGGGGGGACGAATGAGCAGTTCTTC.

V and J are TRBV2 and TRBJ2-3, with a possible D match to TRBD2 (5 bases). V dropped 1 base and J dropped 4 bases, with 15 bases sitting between them. CDR3 length: 16 amino acids. Germline V lookup: CDR1 SNHLY, CDR2 FYNNEI. CDR3 DNA: TGTGCCAGCAGTGAAGTTAAAACGGCGGGCCCAGATACGCAGTATTTT. Translation gives CASSEVKTAGPDTQYF.

J is TRBJ2-5 and V is TRBV28; 7 positions match TRBD1. V lost 3 bases and J lost 3; bases outside the gene matches: 10. From germline, CDR1 is MDHEN and CDR2 SYDVKM. This CDR3 region has 16 residues. The CDR3 nucleotides are TGTGCCAGCAGTTTCACATACCGGGACAGCAAAGAGACCCAGTACTTC. It translates to CASSFTYRDSKETQYF.

J is TRBJ2-3 and V is TRBV9; D may be TRBD1 (6 bases). With 0 bases removed from V and 4 bases from J, the gap between germline ends came to 15 bases. Germline V lookup: CDR1 SGDLS, CDR2 YYNGEE. This CDR3 is built from 16 residues. CDR3 in DNA: TGTGCCAGCAGCGTAGGGGCGGTGGGGGCCGCAGATACGCAGTATTTT. Encoded protein: CASSVGAVGAADTQYF. The complete variable domain, with remaining parts taken from reference TRBV9 and TRBJ2-3, reads DSGVTQTPKHLITATGQRVTLRCSPRSGDLSVYWYQQSLDQGLQFLIQYYNGEERAKGNILERFSAQQFPDLHSELNLSSLELGDSALYFCASSVGAVGAADTQYFGPGTRLTVL.

This clone was observed a single time. This chain uses TRBV27 with TRBJ2-3, with 8 bases identical to TRBD2. V lost 2 bases and J lost 4; bases outside the gene matches: 5. The CDR3 runs to 15 residues. Germline loops: CDR1 MNHEY, CDR2 SMNVEV (reference sequence). This chain's CDR3 is CASSLMGLDSDTQYF. CDR3 DNA: TGTGCCAGCAGTTTAATGGGACTAGATTCAGATACGCAGTATTTT.

This clone was seen ten or more times. The chain carries TRBV28 and TRBJ1-5; D not certain. In germline, CDR1 is MDHEN, CDR2 SYDVKM. The CDR3 loop spans 15 amino acids. Trimming pared 2 bases from V and 2 bases from J, leaving 10 bases between. The DNA for the CDR3 is TGTGCCAGCAGTTTAGGGAGCTCGGGCAATCAGCCCCAGCATTTT. As protein: CASSLGSSGNQPQHF. Filled out from reference TRBV28 and TRBJ1-5, the complete variable domain reads DVKVTQSSRYLVKRTGEKVFLECVQDMDHENMFWYRQDPGLGLRLIYFSYDVKMKEKGDIPEGYSVSREKKERFSLILESASTNQTSMYLCASSLGSSGNQPQHFGDGTRLSIL.

The chain recombines TRBV27 with TRBJ1-6, with D possibly matching TRBD1 (5 bases). Trimming shortened V by 2 bases and J by 2 bases, and 7 bases separated the two germline ends. Germline assignment: CDR1 MNHEY and CDR2 SMNVEV (reference sequence). The length of the CDR3 is 15 residues. The CDR3 DNA reads as TGTGCCAGCAGTTTAAAGGGGACCTATAATTCACCCCTCCACTTT. Protein product: CASSLKGTYNSPLHF.

CDR3 in amino acids: CASSLELGGEQYF. The CDR3 nucleotides read TGTGCCAGCAGCTTAGAGTTGGGGGGGGAGCAGTACTTC. The chain has TRBV11-2 and TRBJ2-7; the match to TRBD2 covers 7 bases. CDR3 length: 13 residues. Germline CDR1 reads SGHAT; CDR2 reads FQNNGV. With V trimmed by 0 bases and J by 7 bases, 3 bases remained unmatched. Full variable domain (outside the CDR3, taken from reference TRBV11-2 and TRBJ2-7): EAGVAQSPRYKIIEKRQSVAFWCNPISGHATLYWYQQILGQGPKLLIQFQNNGVVDDSQLPKDRFSAERLKGVDSTLKIQPAKLEDSAVYLCASSLELGGEQYFGPGTRLTVT.

The J gene is TRBJ2-4, the V gene TRBV13, with D possibly matching TRBD2 (6 bases). V lost 4 bases, J lost 2 bases, and 12 bases lay in between. The CDR3 runs to 15 residues. Per the germline V gene, CDR1 is PRHDT and CDR2 is FYEKMQ (reference sequence). The CDR3 sequence: CASSSTGASKNIQYF. CDR3 nucleotide sequence: TGTGCCAGCAGCTCTACGGGAGCGTCCAAAAACATTCAGTACTTC.

The chain uses TRBV5-1 and TRBJ2-7; 10 bases are shared with TRBD2. The J segment lost 5 bases and the V segment lost 7 bases, leaving 9 bases of the junction unmatched. CDR3 length: 14 amino acids. From germline, CDR1 is SGHRS and CDR2 YFSETQ. This CDR3 is CASGAGTSVNEQYF. The CDR3 DNA reads as TGCGCCAGCGGTGCCGGGACTAGCGTAAACGAGCAGTACTTC.

V is TRBV5-1 and J is TRBJ2-3; 7 bases align to TRBD2. This CDR3 has 15 amino acids. The J segment lost 5 bases and the V segment lost 4 bases, leaving 10 bases of the junction unmatched. Germline CDR1 SGHRS, CDR2 YFSETQ. The CDR3 here is CASSLEAGEVDTQYF. Here the CDR3 DNA reads TGCGCCAGCAGCCTGGAGGCGGGAGAGGTAGATACGCAGTATTTT.

This clone has a handful of counts. The J gene is TRBJ2-2, the V gene TRBV19; D is perhaps TRBD1 (6 bases). The germline V gene has CDR1 LNHDA and CDR2 SQIVND (reference sequence). Trimming removed 3 bases from V and 5 bases from J, with 16 bases in between. There are 16 residues in the CDR3. In nucleotides, the CDR3 is TGTGCCAGTAGTATTATAGCCACAAGGGGGACCGGGGAGCTGTTTTTT. Translated, it gives CASSIIATRGTGELFF.

The chain couples TRBV7-9 to TRBJ1-1; D is undetermined. This CDR3 comprises 14 residues. From germline, CDR1 is SEHNR and CDR2 FQNEAQ (reference sequence). Trimming pared 5 bases from V and 3 bases from J, leaving 13 bases between. DNA of the CDR3: TGTGCCAGCAGCACTCTGCTTCTCGACACTGAAGCTTTCTTT. Translated: CASSTLLLDTEAFF.

J is TRBJ2-7 and V is TRBV9; 11 bases match TRBD1. This CDR3 region has 14 residues. Trimming took 4 bases from V and 7 from J; bases not matched to a gene: 7. The germline V gene has CDR1 SGDLS and CDR2 YYNGEE. CDR3 sequence: CASSFGQGAGEQYF. DNA of the CDR3: TGTGCCAGCAGCTTCGGACAGGGGGCGGGGGAGCAGTACTTC.

The CDR3, as DNA: TGTGCCATCAGTAACCCCACGGACAGGGTGCAGCCCCAGCATTTT. This gives the protein CAISNPTDRVQPQHF. The genes are TRBV10-3 and TRBJ1-5; 8 bases are shared with TRBD1. The CDR3 runs to 15 residues. Germline V gene data show CDR1 as ENHRY and CDR2 as SYGVKD. V lost 5 bases, J lost 7 bases, and 10 bases stayed unmatched.

The rearrangement links TRBV24-1 to TRBJ1-2; D might be TRBD1 (6 bases). V lost 4 bases and J 0 bases, leaving 8 bases between the germline ends. This CDR3 region has 14 residues. Germline assignment: CDR1 KGHDR and CDR2 SFDVKD. The CDR3 region is CATSEGGANYGYTF. CDR3 nucleotides: TGTGCCACCAGTGAAGGGGGAGCTAACTATGGCTACACCTTC.

V usage is TRBV20-1 and J usage is TRBJ2-1; no clear D gene. This CDR3 has 15 amino acids. Germline CDR1 reads DFQATT; CDR2 reads SNEGSKA (reference sequence). The V gene lost 3 bases and the J gene lost 0 bases, with 12 bases spanning the gap. For the CDR3, the DNA is TGCAGTGCTAGTTCACCTAGTGACTCCTACAATGAGCAGTTCTTC. This codes for CSASSPSDSYNEQFF.

This chain links TRBV7-3 with TRBJ2-1, with 7 bases lining up with TRBD2. J was trimmed by 5 bases and V by 3 bases; bases with no gene match: 7. This CDR3 region has 15 residues. CDR1 is SGHTA, CDR2 FQGTGA, per germline. Here the CDR3 reads CASSFNPLAHNEQFF. CDR3 bases: TGTGCCAGCAGCTTCAATCCACTAGCGCACAATGAGCAGTTCTTC.

The chain combines TRBV5-3 with TRBJ2-7; TRBD2 might be the D (5 bases). TRBV5-3 is marked as an open reading frame, function uncertain. CDR3 length: 15 amino acids. Trimming took 3 bases from V and 3 from J, leaving 16 bases between them. The DNA of the CDR3 is TGTGCCAGAAGCTCGCCCGGGCGGGTCGACTACGAGCAGTACTTC. It translates to CARSSPGRVDYEQYF.

The CDR3 DNA sequence: TGTGCCAGCAGCGCACTAGCGGGAGGTTTCTACGAGCAGTACTTC. Translated: CASSALAGGFYEQYF. This chain links TRBV5-4 with TRBJ2-7; 12 bases match TRBD2. V lost 4 bases, J lost 3 bases, and 5 bases stayed unmatched. The CDR3 consists of 15 residues. Germline CDR1 SGHNT, CDR2 YYREEE (reference sequence).

V gene TRBV28 combines with J gene TRBJ1-1, with no clear D. Germline V gene lookup returns CDR1 MDHEN and CDR2 SYDVKM. CDR3 size: 13 residues. V lost 2 bases and J lost 2, with 6 bases in between. CDR3 loop: CASSLAGNTEAFF. The CDR3 DNA sequence: TGTGCCAGCAGTTTAGCGGGAAACACTGAAGCTTTCTTT.

The rearrangement uses TRBV7-8 and TRBJ1-5, with D possibly TRBD1 on 5 matching bases. Trimming took 4 bases from V and 3 from J, leaving 13 bases between them. The CDR3 loop spans 15 amino acids. In germline, CDR1 is SGHVS, CDR2 FQNEAQ. The CDR3 coding sequence is TGTGCCAGCAGCTGGAGGGACGGATTCAATCAGCCCCAGCATTTT. It specifies CASSWRDGFNQPQHF.